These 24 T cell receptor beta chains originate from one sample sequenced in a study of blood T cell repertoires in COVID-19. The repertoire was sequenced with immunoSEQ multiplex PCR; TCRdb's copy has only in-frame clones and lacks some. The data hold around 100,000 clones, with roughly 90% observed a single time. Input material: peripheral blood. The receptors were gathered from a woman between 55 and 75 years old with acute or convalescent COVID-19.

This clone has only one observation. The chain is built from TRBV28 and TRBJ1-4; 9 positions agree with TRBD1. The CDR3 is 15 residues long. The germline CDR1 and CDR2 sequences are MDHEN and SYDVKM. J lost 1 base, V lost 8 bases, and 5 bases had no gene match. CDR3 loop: CASQTGGLTNEKLFF. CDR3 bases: TGTGCCAGCCAGACAGGGGGATTAACTAATGAAAAACTGTTTTTT.

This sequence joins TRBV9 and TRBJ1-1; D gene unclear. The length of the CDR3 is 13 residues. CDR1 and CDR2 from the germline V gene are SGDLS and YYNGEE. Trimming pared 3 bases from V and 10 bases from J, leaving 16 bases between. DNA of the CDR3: TGTGCCAGCAGCGGGGGTCCCGCGGAGGGAGCTTTCTTT. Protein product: CASSGGPAEGAFF. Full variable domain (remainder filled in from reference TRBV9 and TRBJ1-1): DSGVTQTPKHLITATGQRVTLRCSPRSGDLSVYWYQQSLDQGLQFLIQYYNGEERAKGNILERFSAQQFPDLHSELNLSSLELGDSALYFCASSGGPAEGAFFGQGTRLTVV.

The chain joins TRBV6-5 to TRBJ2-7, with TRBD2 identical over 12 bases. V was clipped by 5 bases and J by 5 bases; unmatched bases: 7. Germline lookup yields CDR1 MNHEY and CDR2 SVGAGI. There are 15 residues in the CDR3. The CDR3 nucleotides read TGTGCCAGCAGTACACTAGCGGGAGGCGGTAACGAGCAGTACTTC. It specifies CASSTLAGGGNEQYF.

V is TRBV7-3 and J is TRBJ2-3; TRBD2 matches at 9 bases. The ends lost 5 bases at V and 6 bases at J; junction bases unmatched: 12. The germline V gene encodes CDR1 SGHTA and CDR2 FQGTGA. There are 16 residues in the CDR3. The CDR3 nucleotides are TGTGCCAGCAGCCCAAGGCCTAGCGGGATGATTGATACGCAGTATTTT. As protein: CASSPRPSGMIDTQYF.

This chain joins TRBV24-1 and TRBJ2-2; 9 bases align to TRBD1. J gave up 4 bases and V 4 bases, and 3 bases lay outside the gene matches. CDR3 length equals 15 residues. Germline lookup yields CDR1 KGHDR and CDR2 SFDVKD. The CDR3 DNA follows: TGTGCCACCAGTGACTGGACAGGGGCCACCGGGGAGCTGTTTTTT. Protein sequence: CATSDWTGATGELFF.

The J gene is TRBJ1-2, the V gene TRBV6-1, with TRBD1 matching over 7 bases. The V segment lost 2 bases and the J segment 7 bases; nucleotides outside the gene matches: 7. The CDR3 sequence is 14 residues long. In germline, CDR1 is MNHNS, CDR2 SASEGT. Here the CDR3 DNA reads TGTGCCAGCAGTGAACGGGACAGTTTGGGTGGCTACACCTTC. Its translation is CASSERDSLGGYTF.

CDR3 region: CASRTEPGLAGTDTQYF. In DNA form, the CDR3 reads TGTGCCAGCAGGACCGAACCGGGACTAGCGGGCACAGATACGCAGTATTTT. The chain links TRBV5-4 to TRBJ2-3; 11 positions agree with TRBD2. The CDR3 extends over 17 amino acids. CDR1 is SGHNT, CDR2 YYREEE, per germline (reference sequence). V dropped 5 bases and J dropped 1; count of bases not matched to a gene: 9.

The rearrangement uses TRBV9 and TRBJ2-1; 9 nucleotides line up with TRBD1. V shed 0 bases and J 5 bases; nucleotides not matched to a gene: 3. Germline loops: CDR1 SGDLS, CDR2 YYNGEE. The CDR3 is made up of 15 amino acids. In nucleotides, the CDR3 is TGTGCCAGCAGCGTAGCTGGGACAGGGAACAATGAGCAGTTCTTC. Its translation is CASSVAGTGNNEQFF. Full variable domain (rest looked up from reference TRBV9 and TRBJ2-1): DSGVTQTPKHLITATGQRVTLRCSPRSGDLSVYWYQQSLDQGLQFLIQYYNGEERAKGNILERFSAQQFPDLHSELNLSSLELGDSALYFCASSVAGTGNNEQFFGPGTRLTVL.

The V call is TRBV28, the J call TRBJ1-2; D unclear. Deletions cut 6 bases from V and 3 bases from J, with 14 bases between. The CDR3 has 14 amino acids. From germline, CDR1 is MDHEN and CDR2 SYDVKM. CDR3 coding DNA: TGTGCCAGCAGGGGATCGGGAGGCGACTATGGCTACACCTTC. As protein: CASRGSGGDYGYTF.

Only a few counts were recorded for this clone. CDR3 sequence (DNA): TGTGCCAGCAGCTTAGATAGCGGGAGGGTCTACAATGAGCAGTTCTTC. Translated: CASSLDSGRVYNEQFF. The V call is TRBV7-9, the J call TRBJ2-1, with 11 bases aligning to TRBD2. This CDR3 has 16 amino acids. Trimming at V came to 1 base and at J to 3 bases, leaving 2 bases not matched to a gene. The germline gives CDR1 SEHNR, CDR2 FQNEAQ (reference sequence).

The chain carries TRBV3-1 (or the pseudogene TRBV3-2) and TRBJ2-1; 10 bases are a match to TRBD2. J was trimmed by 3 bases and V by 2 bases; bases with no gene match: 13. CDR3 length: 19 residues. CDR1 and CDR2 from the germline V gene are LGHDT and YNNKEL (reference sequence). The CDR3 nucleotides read TGTGCCAGCAGCCAAAAAGGATTTTCCGGGACTAGCGACTACAATGAGCAGTTCTTC. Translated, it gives CASSQKGFSGTSDYNEQFF.

In DNA, the CDR3 is TGCGCCAGCAGCACTGACAGGGCTGGCGGGGAGCTGTTTTTT. Encoded protein: CASSTDRAGGELFF. This sequence joins TRBV5-1 and TRBJ2-2; 7 bases line up with TRBD1. The trim removed 4 bases at V and 7 bases at J, leaving 7 bases unmatched. CDR1 and CDR2 from the germline V gene are SGHRS and YFSETQ. The CDR3 sequence is 14 residues long. Variable domain in full (rest from reference TRBV5-1 and TRBJ2-2): KAGVTQTPRYLIKTRGQQVTLSCSPISGHRSVSWYQQTPGQGLQFLFEYFSETQRNKGNFPGRFSGRQFSNSRSEMNVSTLELGDSALYLCASSTDRAGGELFFGEGSRLTVL.

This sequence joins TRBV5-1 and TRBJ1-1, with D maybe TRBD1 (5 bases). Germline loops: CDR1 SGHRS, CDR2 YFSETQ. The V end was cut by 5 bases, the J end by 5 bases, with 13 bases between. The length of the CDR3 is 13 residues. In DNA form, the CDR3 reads TGCGCCAGCAGTCAGGTGGGGGGGACTGAAGCTTTCTTT. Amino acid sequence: CASSQVGGTEAFF. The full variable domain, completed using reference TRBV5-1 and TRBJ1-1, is KAGVTQTPRYLIKTRGQQVTLSCSPISGHRSVSWYQQTPGQGLQFLFEYFSETQRNKGNFPGRFSGRQFSNSRSEMNVSTLELGDSALYLCASSQVGGTEAFFGQGTRLTVV.

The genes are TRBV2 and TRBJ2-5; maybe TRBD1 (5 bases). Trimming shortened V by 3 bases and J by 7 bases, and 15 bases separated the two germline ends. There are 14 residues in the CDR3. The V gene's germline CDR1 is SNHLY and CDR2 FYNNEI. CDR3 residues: CASSDQPPRGTQYF. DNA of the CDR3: TGTGCCAGCAGTGACCAACCCCCAAGGGGGACCCAGTACTTC.

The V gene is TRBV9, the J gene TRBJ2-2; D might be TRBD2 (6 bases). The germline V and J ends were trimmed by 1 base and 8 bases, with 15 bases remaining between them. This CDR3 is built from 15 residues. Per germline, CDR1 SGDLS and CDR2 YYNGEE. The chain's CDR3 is CASSVRAGRGGELFF. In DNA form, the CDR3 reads TGTGCCAGCAGCGTACGGGCAGGCCGGGGGGGGGAGCTGTTTTTT.

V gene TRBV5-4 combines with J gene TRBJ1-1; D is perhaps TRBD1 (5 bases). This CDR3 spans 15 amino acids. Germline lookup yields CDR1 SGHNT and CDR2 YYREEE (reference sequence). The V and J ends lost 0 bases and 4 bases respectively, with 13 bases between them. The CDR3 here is CASSLAAGPGTEAFF. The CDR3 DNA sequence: TGTGCCAGCAGCTTGGCAGCGGGACCGGGCACTGAAGCTTTCTTT. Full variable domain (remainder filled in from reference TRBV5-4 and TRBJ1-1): ETGVTQSPTHLIKTRGQQVTLRCSSQSGHNTVSWYQQALGQGPQFIFQYYREEENGRGNFPPRFSGLQFPNYSSELNVNALELDDSALYLCASSLAAGPGTEAFFGQGTRLTVV.

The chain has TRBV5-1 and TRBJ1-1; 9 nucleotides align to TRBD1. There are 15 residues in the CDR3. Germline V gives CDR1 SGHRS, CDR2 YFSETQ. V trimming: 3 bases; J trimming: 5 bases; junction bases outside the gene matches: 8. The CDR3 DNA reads TGCGCCAGCAGCTCGTGGGGACAGGGCCGGACTGAAGCTTTCTTT. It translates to CASSSWGQGRTEAFF.

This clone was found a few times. The CDR3 DNA sequence: TGTGCCAGCAGCCCAACTAGCGAAGGCTACGAGCAGTACTTC. It specifies CASSPTSEGYEQYF. The V and J genes are TRBV11-3 and TRBJ2-7; 7 nucleotides line up with TRBD2. Per the germline V gene, CDR1 is SGHNT and CDR2 is YENEEA. V shed 5 bases, J shed 3 bases, and the junction held 7 bases outside the gene matches. The CDR3 totals 14 residues.

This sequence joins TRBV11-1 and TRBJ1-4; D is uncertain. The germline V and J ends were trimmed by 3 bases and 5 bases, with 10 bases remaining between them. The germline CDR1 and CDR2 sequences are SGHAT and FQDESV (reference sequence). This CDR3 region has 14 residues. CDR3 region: CASSLSRENEKLFF. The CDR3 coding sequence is TGTGCCAGCAGCTTGTCGAGAGAAAATGAAAAACTGTTTTTT.

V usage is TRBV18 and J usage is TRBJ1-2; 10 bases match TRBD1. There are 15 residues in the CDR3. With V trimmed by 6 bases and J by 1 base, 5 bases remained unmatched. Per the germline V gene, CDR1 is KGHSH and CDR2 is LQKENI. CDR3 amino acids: CASSIGQGVNYGYTF. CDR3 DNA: TGTGCCAGCTCCATCGGACAGGGGGTTAACTATGGCTACACCTTC. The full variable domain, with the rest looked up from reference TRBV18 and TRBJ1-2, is NAGVMQNPRHLVRRRGQEARLRCSPMKGHSHVYWYRQLPEEGLKFMVYLQKENIIDESGMPKERFSAEFPKEGPSILRIQQVVRGDSAAYFCASSIGQGVNYGYTFGSGTRLTVV.

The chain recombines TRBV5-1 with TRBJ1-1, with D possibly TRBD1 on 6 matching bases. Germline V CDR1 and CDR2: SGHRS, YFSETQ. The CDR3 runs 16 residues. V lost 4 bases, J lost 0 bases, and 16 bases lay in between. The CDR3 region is CASSDTNRAMNTEAFF. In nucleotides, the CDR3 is TGCGCCAGCAGCGATACAAACAGGGCAATGAACACTGAAGCTTTCTTT.

This chain's CDR3 is CASSQISTGRSEAFF. The CDR3, as DNA: TGTGCCAGCAGCCAAATTTCCACAGGCAGGTCTGAAGCTTTCTTT. V and J are TRBV14 and TRBJ1-1; D may be TRBD1 (5 bases). Germline V gene sequence: CDR1 SGHDN, CDR2 FVKESK. CDR3 size: 15 residues. Deletions cut 2 bases from V and 6 bases from J, with 16 bases between.

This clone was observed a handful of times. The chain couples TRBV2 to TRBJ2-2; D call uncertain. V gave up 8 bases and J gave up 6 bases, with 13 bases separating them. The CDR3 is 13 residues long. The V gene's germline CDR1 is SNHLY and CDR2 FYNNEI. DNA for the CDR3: TGTGCCAGCCATAGCATAGGCTCCGGGGAGCTGTTTTTT. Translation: CASHSIGSGELFF.

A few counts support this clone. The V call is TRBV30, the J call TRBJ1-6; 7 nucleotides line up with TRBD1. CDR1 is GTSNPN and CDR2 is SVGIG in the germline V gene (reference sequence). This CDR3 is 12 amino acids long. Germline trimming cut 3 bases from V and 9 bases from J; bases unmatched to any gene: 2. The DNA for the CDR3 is TGTGCCTGGAGGGGACAGTCTTCACCCCTCCACTTT. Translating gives CAWRGQSSPLHF.